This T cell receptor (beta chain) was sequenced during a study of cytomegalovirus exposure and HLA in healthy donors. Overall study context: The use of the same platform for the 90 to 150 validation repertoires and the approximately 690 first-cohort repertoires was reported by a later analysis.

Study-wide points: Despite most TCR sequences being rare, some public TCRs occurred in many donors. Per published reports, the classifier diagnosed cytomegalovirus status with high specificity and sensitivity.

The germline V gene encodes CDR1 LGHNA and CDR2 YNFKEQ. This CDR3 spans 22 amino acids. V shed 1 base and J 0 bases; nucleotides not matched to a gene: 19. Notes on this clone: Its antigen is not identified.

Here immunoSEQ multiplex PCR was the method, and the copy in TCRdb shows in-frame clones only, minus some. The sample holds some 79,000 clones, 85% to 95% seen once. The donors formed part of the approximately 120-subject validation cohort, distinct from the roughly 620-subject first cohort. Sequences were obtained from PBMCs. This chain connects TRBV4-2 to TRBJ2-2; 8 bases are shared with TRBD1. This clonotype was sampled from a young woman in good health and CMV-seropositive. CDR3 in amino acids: CASSQGLDRVPQPNANTGELFF. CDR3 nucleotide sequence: TGTGCCAGCAGCCAAGGGTTGGACAGGGTCCCGCAGCCTAACGCGAACACCGGGGAGCTGTTTTTT.